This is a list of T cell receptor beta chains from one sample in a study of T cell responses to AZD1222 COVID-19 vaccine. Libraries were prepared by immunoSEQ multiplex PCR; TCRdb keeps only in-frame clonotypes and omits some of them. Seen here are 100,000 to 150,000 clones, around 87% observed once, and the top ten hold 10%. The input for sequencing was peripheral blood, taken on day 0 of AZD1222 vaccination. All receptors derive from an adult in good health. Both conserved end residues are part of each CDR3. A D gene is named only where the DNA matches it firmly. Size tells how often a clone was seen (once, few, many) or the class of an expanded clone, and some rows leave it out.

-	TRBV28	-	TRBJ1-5	CASTLGWDQPQHF	TGTGCCAGCACCCTAGGATGGGATCAGCCCCAGCATTTT
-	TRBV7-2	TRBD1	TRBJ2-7	CASSPGQSGTYEQYF	TGTGCCAGCAGCCCGGGACAGTCGGGAACCTACGAGCAGTACTTC
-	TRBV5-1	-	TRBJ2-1	CASTLTSSIGDEQFF	TGCGCCAGCACCTTAACGAGTTCGATAGGGGATGAGCAGTTCTTC
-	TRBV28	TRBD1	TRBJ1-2	CASSSGQGDGGYTF	TGTGCCAGCAGTTCGGGACAGGGGGATGGTGGCTACACCTTC
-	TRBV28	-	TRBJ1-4	CASSPGGAANEKLFF	TGTGCCAGCAGTCCCGGGGGGGCGGCTAATGAAAAACTGTTTTTT
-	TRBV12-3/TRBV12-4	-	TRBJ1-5	CASSLGQPQHF	TGTGCCAGCAGTTTAGGTCAGCCCCAGCATTTT
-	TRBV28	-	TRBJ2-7	CASSLYVGSYEQYF	TGTGCCAGCAGCCTTTATGTGGGCTCCTACGAGCAGTACTTC
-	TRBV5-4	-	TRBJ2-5	CASSLRQRETQYF	TGTGCCAGCAGCCTACGACAGAGGGAGACCCAGTACTTC
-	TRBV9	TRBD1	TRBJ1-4	CASSSLPRTGFREKLFF	TGTGCCAGCAGCTCCCTCCCCCGGACAGGGTTTCGGGAAAAACTGTTTTTT
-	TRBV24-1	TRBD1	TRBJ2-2	CATSDPSGGTGNTGELFF	TGTGCCACCAGTGACCCCTCTGGCGGGACAGGGAACACCGGGGAGCTGTTTTTT
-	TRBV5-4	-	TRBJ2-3	CASSPGGDRPTDTQYF	TGTGCCAGCAGCCCCGGAGGGGACCGACCCACAGATACGCAGTATTTT
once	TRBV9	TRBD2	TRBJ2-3	CASSVVSGLAASSTDTQYF	TGTGCCAGCAGCGTAGTTTCCGGACTAGCGGCCTCGAGCACAGATACGCAGTATTTT
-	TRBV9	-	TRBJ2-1	CASTEGVFPYNEQFF	TGTGCCAGCACGGAGGGGGTCTTCCCCTACAATGAGCAGTTCTTC
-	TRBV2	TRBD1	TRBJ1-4	CASSDNRGFEKLFF	TGTGCCAGCAGTGACAACAGGGGATTTGAAAAACTGTTTTTT
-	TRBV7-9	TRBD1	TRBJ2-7	CASSSRDRGYEQYF	TGTGCCAGCAGCTCCCGGGACAGGGGCTACGAGCAGTACTTC
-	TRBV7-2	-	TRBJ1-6	CAIERGQGTSPLHF	TGTGCCATCGAGCGGGGGCAGGGTACTTCTCCCCTCCACTTT
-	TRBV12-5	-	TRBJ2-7	CASGLVLYEQYF	TGTGCTAGTGGTTTGGTACTCTACGAGCAGTACTTC
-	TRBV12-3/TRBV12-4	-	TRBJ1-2	CASRGPPLTF	TGTGCCAGCAGAGGACCGCCTCTCACCTTC
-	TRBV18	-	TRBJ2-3	CANSPPGQSTDTQYF	TGTGCCAACTCACCGCCCGGACAGAGCACAGATACGCAGTATTTT
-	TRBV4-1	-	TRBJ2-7	CASSQDPGGDSYEQYF	TGCGCCAGCAGCCAAGATCCTGGAGGCGACTCCTACGAGCAGTACTTC
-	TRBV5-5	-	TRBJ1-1	CASSQVEVGGTEAFF	TGTGCCAGCAGCCAGGTTGAGGTCGGGGGCACTGAAGCTTTCTTT
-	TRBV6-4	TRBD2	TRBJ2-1	CASSKLAGAYNEQFF	TGTGCCAGCAGCAAACTAGCGGGGGCCTACAATGAGCAGTTCTTC
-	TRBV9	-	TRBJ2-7	CASSVYPSGHFYEQYF	TGTGCCAGCAGCGTCTACCCCTCGGGGCATTTCTACGAGCAGTACTTC
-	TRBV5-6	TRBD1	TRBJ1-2	CGGSRRGQDYGYTF	TGTGGGGGGAGCCGTAGGGGGCAGGACTATGGCTACACCTTC
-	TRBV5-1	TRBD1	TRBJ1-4	CASSFSGTGDEKLFF	TGCGCCAGCAGCTTTTCCGGGACAGGGGATGAAAAACTGTTTTTT
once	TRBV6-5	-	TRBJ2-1	CASSPIRGNNEQFF	TGTGCCAGCAGCCCCATTCGCGGAAACAATGAGCAGTTCTTC
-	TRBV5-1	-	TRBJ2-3	CASSLAGRGGPDTQYF	TGCGCCAGCAGCTTGGCGGGGCGGGGTGGTCCAGATACGCAGTATTTT
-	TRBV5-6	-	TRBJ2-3	CASSQRGRTTDTQYF	TGTGCCAGCAGCCAACGGGGGAGGACCACAGATACGCAGTATTTT
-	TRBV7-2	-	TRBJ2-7	CASSLGGGVSEQYF	TGTGCCAGCAGCCTCGGAGGGGGCGTGTCCGAGCAGTACTTC
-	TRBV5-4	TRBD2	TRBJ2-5	CASSFGTSGAETQYF	TGTGCCAGCAGCTTCGGGACTAGCGGGGCGGAGACCCAGTACTTC
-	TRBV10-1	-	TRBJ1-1	CASSDPKSRLTEAFF	TGCGCCAGCAGTGACCCGAAATCTCGTCTCACTGAAGCTTTCTTT
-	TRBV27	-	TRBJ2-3	CASRHLDPRTDTQYF	TGTGCCAGCAGGCACCTGGACCCCAGGACAGATACGCAGTATTTT
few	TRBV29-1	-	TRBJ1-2	CSVSGLNDYGYTF	TGCAGCGTGTCGGGACTCAATGACTATGGCTACACCTTC
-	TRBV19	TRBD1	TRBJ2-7	CASSTPGGTYEQYF	TGTGCCAGTAGTACTCCAGGGGGCACCTACGAGCAGTACTTC
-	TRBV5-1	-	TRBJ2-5	CASSLGQRQTQYF	TGCGCCAGCAGCTTAGGACAGCGACAGACCCAGTACTTC